Listed here are 10 T cell receptor beta chains from one sample, sequenced in a study of beta chain features in type 1 diabetes. Study-wide results and limits: Researchers report that Type 1 diabetes patients had moderately but significantly shorter TCRB CDR3s across all four CD4+ subsets.

TCRB transcripts that were expressed got sequenced, as all of the isolated RNA had been reverse transcribed. Assay used: immunoSEQ multiplex PCR; TCRdb lists only in-frame clones, some missing. The sample records 52,000 or so clones, around 53% being singletons. No antigen has been assigned to these receptors. The specimen sequenced was Tregs from blood. The receptors here all came from a woman in her forties with type 1 diabetes.

A single count supports this clone. The gene calls are TRBV6-5 and TRBJ2-5, with TRBD2 identical over 14 bases. The CDR3 is 14 amino acids. V lost 2 bases, J lost 11 bases, and 4 bases stayed unmatched. Germline CDR1 MNHEY, CDR2 SVGAGI. CDR3 in amino acids: CASSYVGLAGAQYF. The CDR3 nucleotides are TGTGCCAGCAGTTACGTGGGACTAGCGGGAGCGCAGTACTTC.

The genes are TRBV11-2 and TRBJ1-1; D may be TRBD1 (5 bases). CDR3 length equals 14 residues. Germline loops: CDR1 SGHAT, CDR2 FQNNGV. Trimming took off 3 bases at V and 4 bases at J, with 12 bases between the two ends. CDR3 DNA: TGTGCCAGCAGCTTGGGAGGGACGCGCACTGAAGCTTTCTTT. Its translation: CASSLGGTRTEAFF.

The chain is built from TRBV19 and TRBJ2-7; D may be TRBD1 (5 bases). Trimming cost V 7 bases and J 0 bases, with 13 bases left between them. Per the germline V gene, CDR1 is LNHDA and CDR2 is SQIVND (reference sequence). CDR3 size: 14 residues. CDR3 region: CASKTRQTSYEQYF. CDR3 DNA sequence: TGTGCCAGTAAAACCCGACAGACCTCCTACGAGCAGTACTTC.

This chain joins TRBV28 and TRBJ1-5, with no clear D. CDR1 and CDR2 (germline): MDHEN, SYDVKM. This CDR3 contains 14 residues. Deletions cut 2 bases from V and 5 bases from J, with 10 bases between. DNA for the CDR3: TGTGCCAGCAGTTTAACCCCGTCGGATCAGCCCCAGCATTTT. It encodes CASSLTPSDQPQHF.

In the case of this clone: The junction does not match germline at one end; this may be a read error. The chain uses TRBV7-7 and TRBJ2-2, with TRBD2 matching 9 bases. The CDR3 runs 16 residues. In germline, CDR1 is SSHAT, CDR2 FNYEAQ (reference sequence). The CDR3 DNA follows: TGTGCTAGCAGCCTCTCCACCGGGACTAGCTCCGGGGAGCTGTTTTTT. This encodes CASSLSTGTSSGELFF.

The V and J genes are TRBV5-1 and TRBJ2-2; D might be TRBD1 (6 bases). There are 16 residues in the CDR3. Germline lookup yields CDR1 SGHRS and CDR2 YFSETQ. With 3 bases removed from V and 0 bases from J, the gap between germline ends came to 12 bases. CDR3 nucleotides: TGCGCCAGCAGCTCCCAGGGGCCTTCGAACACCGGGGAGCTGTTTTTT. Translation gives CASSSQGPSNTGELFF. The variable domain in full, with the rest retrieved from reference TRBV5-1 and TRBJ2-2, is KAGVTQTPRYLIKTRGQQVTLSCSPISGHRSVSWYQQTPGQGLQFLFEYFSETQRNKGNFPGRFSGRQFSNSRSEMNVSTLELGDSALYLCASSSQGPSNTGELFFGEGSRLTVL.

This clone was recorded only once. A junction boundary mismatches the germline segment, possibly from a read error. The chain is built from TRBV4-1 and TRBJ2-5, with TRBD1 matching over 7 bases. In germline, CDR1 is MGHRA, CDR2 YSYEKL. The CDR3 consists of 12 residues. CDR3 sequence reads: CASSQGTASKNF. The CDR3 coding sequence is TGCGCCAGCAGCCAGGGGACAGCAAGCAAGAACTTC.

The rearrangement uses TRBV5-1 and TRBJ2-4; 15 bases align to TRBD2. With 4 bases clipped from V and 6 bases from J, the junction kept 8 bases outside the gene matches. The CDR3 is made up of 17 amino acids. The V gene's germline CDR1 is SGHRS and CDR2 YFSETQ. For the CDR3, the DNA is TGCGCCAGCAGCCAGGGACTAGCGGGAGGCCGTGTAAACATTCAGTACTTC. This gives the protein CASSQGLAGGRVNIQYF. Complete variable domain (other parts from reference TRBV5-1 and TRBJ2-4): KAGVTQTPRYLIKTRGQQVTLSCSPISGHRSVSWYQQTPGQGLQFLFEYFSETQRNKGNFPGRFSGRQFSNSRSEMNVSTLELGDSALYLCASSQGLAGGRVNIQYFGAGTRLSVL.

The chain recombines TRBV7-2 with TRBJ1-2, with D uncertain. The CDR3 is 12 residues long. V lost 6 bases, J lost 7 bases, and 12 bases lay in between. Germline lookup yields CDR1 SGHTA and CDR2 FQGNSA. CDR3 sequence reads: CASSSPTGGYTF. CDR3 bases: TGTGCCAGCAGTTCGCCGACGGGTGGCTACACCTTC. The complete variable domain, with remaining parts taken from reference TRBV7-2 and TRBJ1-2, reads GAGVSQSPSNKVTEKGKDVELRCDPISGHTALYWYRQSLGQGLEFLIYFQGNSAPDKSGLPSDRFSAERTGGSVSTLTIQRTQQEDSAVYLCASSSPTGGYTFGSGTRLTVV.

V and J are TRBV19 and TRBJ2-3; D is undetermined. V lost 6 bases and J lost 1, with 17 bases in between. The V gene's germline CDR1 is LNHDA and CDR2 SQIVND (reference sequence). This CDR3 region has 16 residues. DNA of the CDR3: TGTGCCAGTAGCTACCTCTTCGCGGCTGGCACAGATACGCAGTATTTT. This encodes CASSYLFAAGTDTQYF.